Each of the 11 T cell receptor beta chains below was sequenced from the same sample in a study of blood T cell repertoires in COVID-19. Profiled with immunoSEQ multiplex PCR; TCRdb holds only in-frame clones, not every one. Of roughly 130,000 clones in the sample, 88% were seen once. The specimen was peripheral blood. The receptors derive from a human donor with COVID-19, enrolled during active disease. The donor label of this sample is uncertain.

This chain joins TRBV5-1 and TRBJ1-2, with TRBD1 identical over 8 bases. The CDR3 has 15 amino acids. Germline lookup yields CDR1 SGHRS and CDR2 YFSETQ. V shed 6 bases, J shed 4 bases, and the junction held 11 bases outside the gene matches. For the CDR3, the DNA is TGCGCCAGCACTCTCGACCTTACAGGGGGCTATGGCTACACCTTC. Its protein is CASTLDLTGGYGYTF.

This clone has only a few counts. This chain uses TRBV18 with TRBJ2-3; a possible D gene is TRBD1 (5 bases). Germline CDR1 is KGHSH and CDR2 is LQKENI. The V end was cut by 1 base, the J end by 0 bases, with 11 bases between. The CDR3 is 16 amino acids. For the CDR3, the DNA is TGTGCCAGCTCACCACTTGTAGGGGATAGCACAGATACGCAGTATTTT. Translating it yields CASSPLVGDSTDTQYF.

The V gene is TRBV24-1, the J gene TRBJ2-3; 10 nucleotides agree with TRBD1. Germline loops: CDR1 KGHDR, CDR2 SFDVKD. J was trimmed by 4 bases and V by 5 bases; bases with no gene match: 5. The CDR3 has 15 residues. The CDR3 region is CATSGTGTGADTQYF. The CDR3 bases are TGTGCCACCAGTGGAACCGGGACAGGGGCAGATACGCAGTATTTT.

This chain uses TRBV28 with TRBJ2-2, with TRBD1 matching 10 bases. The CDR3 sequence is 16 residues long. CDR1 is MDHEN and CDR2 is SYDVKM in the germline V gene. V gave up 3 bases and J gave up 5 bases; unmatched junction bases: 6. The CDR3 DNA sequence: TGTGCCAGCAGTTTGTTGGGACAGGGGCGGACCGGGGAGCTGTTTTTT. This encodes CASSLLGQGRTGELFF.

The V gene is TRBV29-1, the J gene TRBJ2-7; maybe TRBD2 (6 bases). The CDR3 consists of 12 residues. Trimming stripped 2 bases from V and 5 bases from J, with 10 bases between. Germline V lookup: CDR1 SQVTM, CDR2 ANQGSEA. CDR3 in amino acids: CSVELAGNEQYF. CDR3 bases: TGCAGCGTTGAATTGGCGGGGAACGAGCAGTACTTC.

The chain has TRBV7-3 and TRBJ1-1; D gene unclear. Trimming took off 4 bases at V and 1 base at J, with 7 bases between the two ends. Germline V gene sequence: CDR1 SGHTA, CDR2 FQGTGA. This CDR3 region has 13 residues. The CDR3, as DNA: TGTGCCAGCAGCTACTCGAGGAACACTGAAGCTTTCTTT. Translation gives CASSYSRNTEAFF.

This clone was seen ten or more times. This rearrangement joins TRBV7-2 to TRBJ1-1, with 9 positions matching TRBD1. V lost 5 bases, J lost 4 bases, and 5 bases stayed unmatched. This CDR3 spans 14 amino acids. The germline V gene has CDR1 SGHTA and CDR2 FQGNSA. In DNA form, the CDR3 reads TGTGCCAGCAGCCTGACAGGGGGTCTCACTGAAGCTTTCTTT. Encoded protein: CASSLTGGLTEAFF.

The chain links TRBV3-1 (or the pseudogene TRBV3-2) to TRBJ1-1; no clear D gene. Trimming shortened V by 0 bases and J by 5 bases, and 10 bases separated the two germline ends. The germline gives CDR1 LGHDT, CDR2 YNNKEL (reference sequence). The CDR3 spans 14 residues. The CDR3 here is CASSQEGPDTEAFF. The CDR3 region has the DNA TGTGCCAGCAGCCAAGAGGGCCCGGATACTGAAGCTTTCTTT.

The chain uses TRBV29-1 and TRBJ1-1; D is perhaps TRBD1 (6 bases). The CDR3 is made up of 13 amino acids. Trimming removed 4 bases at V and 5 bases at J, with 14 bases between. Germline V gives CDR1 SQVTM, CDR2 ANQGSEA. CDR3 DNA: TGCAGCGTTGGGAACAGGGTTAAGACTGAAGCTTTCTTT. This codes for CSVGNRVKTEAFF.

The V gene is TRBV5-1, the J gene TRBJ1-2; D perhaps matches TRBD1 (5 bases). The CDR3 has 14 amino acids. The ends were cut back, 0 bases at V and 8 bases at J, with 14 bases in the middle. Germline CDR1 is SGHRS and CDR2 is YFSETQ. The CDR3 sequence: CASSLASGAGGYTF. As DNA, the CDR3 is TGCGCCAGCAGCTTGGCATCCGGGGCGGGGGGCTACACCTTC.

The chain couples TRBV3-1 (or the pseudogene TRBV3-2) to TRBJ2-7; the match to TRBD2 covers 12 bases. Germline loops: CDR1 LGHDT, CDR2 YNNKEL (reference sequence). The CDR3 spans 15 residues. After removal of 4 bases from V and 11 bases from J, the junction contained 12 bases not matched to a gene. CDR3 sequence: CASSLAGTSGSLEYF. The CDR3 DNA reads TGTGCCAGCAGCCTGGCCGGGACTAGCGGGTCTTTGGAGTACTTC.